This passage covers 30 T cell receptor beta chains from one sample sequenced in a study of beta chain features in type 1 diabetes (dated 2018 in TCRdb). On the study overall, not on this receptor specifically: In all four CD4+ subsets, TCRB CDR3 length was moderately but significantly shorter in type 1 diabetes patients.

The protocol used for the library was the immunoSEQ multiplex PCR assay. The entire isolated RNA was reverse transcribed using the High Capacity cDNA Reverse Transcription Kit, and thus expressed TCRB transcripts were sequenced. Imported from immuneACCESS, the table was reduced by TCRdb to in-frame sequences with V and J called. These copies leave out some clones; in studies compared against another copy, an unresolved V gene accounts for under half, and the cause of the remainder is not known. The sample table shows roughly 150,000 clones, and 7.5% to 8.5% are seen once. The ten largest clones add up to 0.5% of the sample. These receptors' antigens are unknown. The sample comprised central memory CD4+ T cells from blood. The source is a young man with type 1 diabetes.

CDR3 residues: CASSPRAADTQYF. DNA of the CDR3: TGTGCCAGCAGCCCCAGGGCCGCAGATACGCAGTATTTT. The V gene is TRBV7-6, the J gene TRBJ2-3; possibly TRBD1 for D (5 bases). Germline CDR1 and CDR2: SGHVS and FNYEAQ. The CDR3 sequence is 13 residues long. Between the trimmed V and J ends, which lost 5 bases and 4 bases, there was a span of 10 bases.

Ten or more counts support this clone. The chain has TRBV9 and TRBJ2-1, with TRBD2 matching over 8 bases. The junction had 1 base not matched to a gene; V was cut back by 0 bases and J by 5 bases. The V gene's germline CDR1 is SGDLS and CDR2 YYNGEE. This CDR3 is built from 14 residues. For the CDR3, the DNA is TGTGCCAGCAGCGTAGGAGCGGGGGACAATGAGCAGTTCTTC. This sequence encodes CASSVGAGDNEQFF.

V gene TRBV18 combines with J gene TRBJ1-2; maybe TRBD1 (5 bases). V was clipped by 0 bases and J by 8 bases, with 16 bases between them. Germline lookup yields CDR1 KGHSH and CDR2 LQKENI. The CDR3 is made up of 15 amino acids. The CDR3 here is CASSPPGQGSDGYTF. The CDR3 region has the DNA TGTGCCAGCTCACCACCCGGTCAGGGTTCAGACGGCTACACCTTC.

The table lists this clone with a few counts. CDR3 sequence (DNA): TGTGCCAGCTCCCCGGACAGGCTATCGCTCGATACGCAGTATTTT. Translated, it gives CASSPDRLSLDTQYF. The chain recombines TRBV18 with TRBJ2-3, with 7 bases lining up with TRBD1. V was clipped by 6 bases and J by 6 bases; unmatched bases: 12. CDR3 length: 15 amino acids. Germline CDR1 KGHSH, CDR2 LQKENI.

As DNA, the CDR3 is TGTGCCAGCGGAGACAATGAGCAGTTCTTC. Its translation is CASGDNEQFF. V gene TRBV11-2 combines with J gene TRBJ2-1, with unresolved D. Germline CDR1 and CDR2: SGHAT and FQNNGV. CDR3 length: 10 amino acids. V lost 8 bases, J lost 5 bases, and 4 bases lay in between.

The chain employs TRBV29-1 and TRBJ2-3; D might be TRBD2 (6 bases). The CDR3 is made up of 13 amino acids. The ends were cut back, 1 base at V and 2 bases at J, with 7 bases in the middle. CDR1 SQVTM and CDR2 ANQGSEA come from the germline V gene. As DNA, the CDR3 is TGCAGCGTTGAAGGGACTAACACAGATACGCAGTATTTT. As protein: CSVEGTNTDTQYF.

The chain joins TRBV23-1 to TRBJ2-3; TRBD1 is a possible D gene (6 bases). TRBV23-1 is filed as an ORF, its function uncertain. CDR3 length: 16 residues. With 0 bases removed from V and 2 bases from J, the gap between germline ends came to 12 bases. The CDR3 bases are TGCGCCAGCAGTCAATCGCGGCAGGGGCCCACAGATACGCAGTATTTT. Amino acids: CASSQSRQGPTDTQYF.

This clone showed up just a few times. The chain recombines TRBV27 with TRBJ2-7; the D gene is possibly TRBD1 (6 bases). The V gene's germline CDR1 is MNHEY and CDR2 SMNVEV (reference sequence). V dropped 5 bases and J dropped 2 bases, with 13 bases sitting between them. This CDR3 comprises 14 residues. The CDR3 loop reads CASSQYRVPYEQYF. CDR3 nucleotides: TGTGCCAGCAGTCAATACAGGGTACCCTACGAGCAGTACTTC.

This clone was observed a few times. The genes are TRBV19 and TRBJ2-5; no clear D gene. The germline V and J ends were trimmed by 1 base and 0 bases, with 9 bases remaining between them. This CDR3 comprises 15 residues. Germline-derived CDR1 and CDR2 are LNHDA and SQIVND (reference sequence). CDR3 region: CASSIGGGYQETQYF. The CDR3 DNA reads TGTGCCAGTAGTATAGGCGGTGGATACCAAGAGACCCAGTACTTC.

The chain recombines TRBV25-1 with TRBJ1-4; D is unresolved. The CDR3 covers 15 residues. V was clipped by 6 bases and J by 1 base, with 12 bases between them. Germline lookup yields CDR1 MGHDK and CDR2 SYGVNS. For the CDR3, the DNA is TGTGCCAGCAGCGAGACGAGGTTAACTAATGAAAAACTGTTTTTT. This codes for CASSETRLTNEKLFF.

V and J are TRBV5-4 and TRBJ2-3; D gene unclear. Trimming took off 3 bases at V and 0 bases at J, with 8 bases between the two ends. This CDR3 is 14 amino acids long. Germline V gives CDR1 SGHNT, CDR2 YYREEE (reference sequence). CDR3 loop: CASSSPTSTDTQYF. CDR3 sequence (DNA): TGTGCCAGCAGCTCCCCGACTAGCACAGATACGCAGTATTTT.

The V and J genes are TRBV7-2 and TRBJ2-7; 10 nucleotides match TRBD2. Germline V lookup: CDR1 SGHTA, CDR2 FQGNSA. The CDR3 runs 15 residues. Losses at the gene ends were 6 bases for V and 0 bases for J; bases not matched to a gene: 5. CDR3 in DNA: TGTGCCAGCAGTCCAGGACTAGCGGACTCCTACGAGCAGTACTTC. It specifies CASSPGLADSYEQYF.

This clone came up a few times. The V call is TRBV29-1, the J call TRBJ2-7; possible D gene TRBD1, 6 bases. The CDR3 is 15 amino acids. CDR1 and CDR2 from the germline V gene are SQVTM and ANQGSEA. Trimming left V 4 bases short and J 1 base short, with 17 bases between. This CDR3 is CSVVGGLTGSYEQYF. The DNA of the CDR3 is TGCAGCGTTGTCGGCGGTCTCACAGGGTCCTACGAGCAGTACTTC.

This rearrangement joins TRBV28 to TRBJ2-2; D might be TRBD1 (6 bases). V was clipped by 7 bases and J by 6 bases, with 15 bases between them. This CDR3 spans 14 amino acids. Germline V gene data show CDR1 as MDHEN and CDR2 as SYDVKM. In nucleotides, the CDR3 is TGTGCCAGCATCCCGGGACACCTCGCCGGGGAGCTGTTTTTT. It specifies CASIPGHLAGELFF.

This chain uses TRBV7-2 with TRBJ2-1; 7 nucleotides match TRBD2. This CDR3 has 16 residues. Looked up from germline, CDR1 is SGHTA and CDR2 is FQGNSA. V lost 1 base and J lost 1; bases outside the gene matches: 4. CDR3 in DNA: TGTGCCAGCAGCTTAGTGGCTAGCGGATCCTACAATGAGCAGTTCTTC. This gives the protein CASSLVASGSYNEQFF. Supplemented by reference TRBV7-2 and TRBJ2-1, the full variable domain reads GAGVSQSPSNKVTEKGKDVELRCDPISGHTALYWYRQSLGQGLEFLIYFQGNSAPDKSGLPSDRFSAERTGGSVSTLTIQRTQQEDSAVYLCASSLVASGSYNEQFFGPGTRLTVL.

This chain connects TRBV28 to TRBJ2-7; a weak D match, TRBD2 (6 bases). CDR1 is MDHEN and CDR2 is SYDVKM in the germline V gene. This CDR3 comprises 15 residues. Trimming took off 6 bases at V and 5 bases at J, with 20 bases between the two ends. CDR3 residues: CASSQVGGVKDEQYF. CDR3 bases: TGTGCCAGCAGCCAAGTGGGGGGAGTTAAAGACGAGCAGTACTTC.

This clone was seen only a few times. This chain connects TRBV18 to TRBJ2-7; D gene unclear. CDR3 length equals 12 residues. Germline lookup yields CDR1 KGHSH and CDR2 LQKENI. Trimming left V 6 bases short and J 3 bases short, with 9 bases between. Here the CDR3 reads CASSLTHYEQYF. The CDR3 DNA reads TGTGCCAGCTCCCTAACCCACTACGAGCAGTACTTC.

Many counts were recorded for this clone. The genes are TRBV9 and TRBJ2-7; tentatively, D is TRBD1 (6 bases). The ends were cut back, 4 bases at V and 6 bases at J, with 17 bases in the middle. Germline V gene sequence: CDR1 SGDLS, CDR2 YYNGEE. The CDR3 totals 14 residues. As DNA, the CDR3 is TGTGCCAGCAGCCCACGGACAGCACGGAGCGAGCAGTACTTC. Amino acid sequence: CASSPRTARSEQYF.

The chain links TRBV10-3 to TRBJ1-2; no firm D call. V was trimmed by 0 bases and J by 4 bases, leaving 6 bases between them. The CDR3 is 13 residues long. CDR1 and CDR2 (germline): ENHRY, SYGVKD. In DNA form, the CDR3 reads TGTGCCATCAGTGAGTCGGTCAGCTATGGCTACACCTTC. Its protein product is CAISESVSYGYTF.

The V call is TRBV5-1, the J call TRBJ2-1, with 8 bases lining up with TRBD2. Trimming cost V 5 bases and J 5 bases; bases outside gene matches: 15. Germline V CDR1 and CDR2: SGHRS, YFSETQ. This CDR3 region has 17 residues. The CDR3 region is CASRPKGISGKNNEQFF. Here the CDR3 DNA reads TGCGCCAGCAGACCAAAGGGGATTAGCGGGAAAAACAATGAGCAGTTCTTC.

This clone was counted between two and nine times. The chain has TRBV30 and TRBJ2-3; TRBD1 matches at 9 bases. V trimming: 2 bases; J trimming: 9 bases; junction bases outside the gene matches: 6. This CDR3 is built from 13 residues. CDR1 GTSNPN and CDR2 SVGIG come from the germline V gene (reference sequence). The CDR3 here is CAWSPTGGRTQYF. CDR3 DNA: TGTGCCTGGAGTCCCACAGGGGGCAGGACGCAGTATTTT. Complete variable domain (other parts from reference TRBV30 and TRBJ2-3): SQTIHQWPATLVQPVGSPLSLECTVEGTSNPNLYWYRQAAGRGLQLLFYSVGIGQISSEVPQNLSASRPQDRQFILSSKKLLLSDSGFYLCAWSPTGGRTQYFGPGTRLTVL.

The gene calls are TRBV29-1 and TRBJ1-5, with D possibly TRBD1 on 5 matching bases. The CDR3 contains 12 residues. V lost 4 bases and J 11 bases, leaving 15 bases between the germline ends. Germline V gives CDR1 SQVTM, CDR2 ANQGSEA. The CDR3 sequence: CSVGESGGTQHF. The CDR3 DNA sequence: TGCAGCGTTGGGGAATCGGGGGGAACCCAGCATTTT.

The chain has TRBV20-1 and TRBJ2-7, with D tentatively TRBD2 (5 bases). This CDR3 region has 11 residues. V was shortened by 3 bases and J by 7 bases, with 10 bases between the two germline ends. CDR1 is DFQATT and CDR2 is SNEGSKA in the germline V gene (reference sequence). The CDR3 loop reads CSASTTGEQYF. Here the CDR3 DNA reads TGCAGTGCTAGTACAACGGGAGAGCAGTACTTC.

This clone appeared a few times. The V gene is TRBV27, the J gene TRBJ2-3, with 7 bases fitting TRBD1. V trimming: 8 bases; J trimming: 8 bases; junction bases outside the gene matches: 16. The germline CDR1 and CDR2 sequences are MNHEY and SMNVEV (reference sequence). CDR3 length: 15 residues. CDR3 residues: CASFPGQPKRGTQYF. The CDR3 DNA follows: TGTGCCAGCTTCCCGGGACAGCCTAAGAGGGGTACGCAGTATTTT.

This clone was detected a few times. The chain employs TRBV5-6 and TRBJ1-2, with 7 bases identical to TRBD1. J was trimmed by 4 bases and V by 5 bases; bases with no gene match: 5. Germline V lookup: CDR1 SGHDT, CDR2 YYEEEE. This CDR3 spans 13 amino acids. The CDR3 sequence is CASRTGKFYGYTF. The CDR3 DNA is TGTGCCAGCAGGACAGGGAAATTCTATGGCTACACCTTC.

The chain employs TRBV7-9 and TRBJ2-7; D unclear. With 5 bases removed from V and 0 bases from J, the gap between germline ends came to 11 bases. CDR3 length: 14 residues. Germline V lookup: CDR1 SEHNR, CDR2 FQNEAQ (reference sequence). CDR3 residues: CASSPLLSSYEQYF. The CDR3 nucleotides are TGTGCCAGCAGCCCCCTTTTGAGCTCCTACGAGCAGTACTTC. Filled out from reference TRBV7-9 and TRBJ2-7, the complete variable domain reads DTGVSQNPRHKITKRGQNVTFRCDPISEHNRLYWYRQTLGQGPEFLTYFQNEAQLEKSRLLSDRFSAERPKGSFSTLEIQRTEQGDSAMYLCASSPLLSSYEQYFGPGTRLTVT.

This clone was detected a few times. The rearrangement links TRBV25-1 to TRBJ2-5; tentatively, D is TRBD1 (5 bases). CDR1 is MGHDK and CDR2 is SYGVNS in the germline V gene. The CDR3 length is 15 residues. Trimming shortened V by 2 bases and J by 4 bases, and 14 bases separated the two germline ends. In nucleotides, the CDR3 is TGTGCCAGCAGTGAAGTCATGGGGCGAGGAGAGACCCAGTACTTC. It codes for CASSEVMGRGETQYF. The variable domain in full, with the rest retrieved from reference TRBV25-1 and TRBJ2-5, is EADIYQTPRYLVIGTGKKITLECSQTMGHDKMYWYQQDPGMELHLIHYSYGVNSTEKGDLSSESTVSRIRTEHFPLTLESARPSHTSQYLCASSEVMGRGETQYFGPGTRLLVL.

To note about this clone: The sample holds other DNA sequences that translate to the same CDR3. The chain is built from TRBV14 and TRBJ1-2, with TRBD1 matching 7 bases. Germline V gives CDR1 SGHDN, CDR2 FVKESK. This CDR3 spans 14 amino acids. The trim removed 0 bases at V and 4 bases at J, leaving 2 bases unmatched. The CDR3 DNA is TGTGCCAGCAGCCAAGATCCAGGGGGCTATGGCTACACCTTC. It yields the protein CASSQDPGGYGYTF.

This clone appeared a few times. Other DNA sequences from this sample encode an identical CDR3 as well. Written as DNA, the CDR3 is TGTGCCAGCTCACCGGGGACAGGCCTTAACTATGGCTACACCTTC. As protein: CASSPGTGLNYGYTF. The chain couples TRBV18 to TRBJ1-2; 8 nucleotides match TRBD1. With 3 bases clipped from V and 1 base from J, the junction kept 4 bases outside the gene matches. The germline V gene has CDR1 KGHSH and CDR2 LQKENI. The CDR3 is 15 residues long.

The chain couples TRBV5-1 to TRBJ2-7; TRBD1 aligns across 8 bases. V trimming: 5 bases; J trimming: 4 bases; junction bases outside the gene matches: 5. The germline CDR1 and CDR2 sequences are SGHRS and YFSETQ. The CDR3 loop spans 13 amino acids. This CDR3 reads CASRAGQGYEQYF. Written as DNA, the CDR3 is TGCGCCAGCAGGGCCGGACAGGGTTACGAGCAGTACTTC.